The 18 T cell receptor beta chains presented below share a single source sample, sequenced in a study of T cells in Graves' hyperthyroidism and ophthalmopathy. There were TCR beta CDR3 regions amplified from RNA transcripts. TCR CDR3 regions were first amplified by RT-PCR with HTBI primers. TCRdb ran MiXCR on the multiplex PCR reads and lists one entry per CDR3 protein. In the table there are over 400,000 distinct CDR3 sequences, about 20% of which are singletons. The sample taken for sequencing was blood. All receptors derive from a woman in her 70s with Graves' ophthalmopathy.

V usage is TRBV27 and J usage is TRBJ2-5, with 9 nucleotides matching TRBD2. V shed 2 bases and J 5 bases; nucleotides not matched to a gene: 9. This CDR3 is 16 amino acids long. Germline V gene data show CDR1 as MNHEY and CDR2 as SMNVEV (reference sequence). CDR3 in DNA: TGTGCCAGCAGTTTACGGGGAACTAGCGGGTTTGAGACCCAGTACTTC. It is translated as CASSLRGTSGFETQYF.

This clonotype was counted between two and nine times. The chain links TRBV18 to TRBJ1-5; D gene uncertain. Germline CDR1 and CDR2: KGHSH and LQKENI. CDR3 length: 14 residues. V was pared by 3 bases and J by 5 bases, with 11 bases between. The CDR3: CASSPGWGDQPQHF. The CDR3 coding sequence is TGTGCCAGCTCACCGGGGTGGGGAGATCAGCCCCAGCATTTT.

This chain connects TRBV5-1 to TRBJ2-7; 14 positions match TRBD2. This CDR3 is built from 15 residues. V was pared by 5 bases and J by 6 bases, with 7 bases of the junction left unmatched. The germline gives CDR1 SGHRS, CDR2 YFSETQ. The CDR3 region is CASSWTTSGRVEQYF. DNA for the CDR3: TGCGCCAGCAGTTGGACGACTAGCGGGAGGGTCGAGCAGTACTTC.

J is TRBJ2-1 and V is TRBV24-1, with 11 bases that match TRBD1. V gave up 3 bases and J gave up 4 bases; unmatched junction bases: 4. The CDR3 is 16 amino acids. Germline CDR1 is KGHDR and CDR2 is SFDVKD. For the CDR3, the DNA is TGTGCCACCAGTGATGTCGGGACAGGGGGATACAATGAGCAGTTCTTC. Its translation is CATSDVGTGGYNEQFF.

V and J are TRBV19 and TRBJ1-2; the D is unclear. The germline V and J ends were trimmed by 5 bases and 5 bases, with 15 bases remaining between them. CDR3 size: 14 residues. CDR1 and CDR2 (germline): LNHDA, SQIVND (reference sequence). CDR3 bases: TGTGCCAGTAGTGCCCGGTCCCAACTATATGGCTACACCTTC. It codes for CASSARSQLYGYTF.

The sample holds many counts of this clonotype. Written as DNA, the CDR3 is TGTGCCAGCAGCCTCGCGGGGGCGGGAGGATACTACGAGCAGTACTTC. It specifies CASSLAGAGGYYEQYF. The chain carries TRBV28 and TRBJ2-7; TRBD2 agrees at 8 bases. With 6 bases clipped from V and 3 bases from J, the junction kept 13 bases outside the gene matches. CDR1 and CDR2 from the germline V gene are MDHEN and SYDVKM. This CDR3 is 16 amino acids long.

This clonotype came up a few times. V and J are TRBV6-1 and TRBJ2-2; TRBD2 matches at 14 bases. The germline gives CDR1 MNHNS, CDR2 SASEGT. Germline trimming cut 6 bases from V and 5 bases from J; bases unmatched to any gene: 17. This CDR3 is 20 amino acids long. As DNA, the CDR3 is TGTGCCAGCAGCACATTCGGGACTAGCGGGAGAAGGGGAGAAACCGGGGAGCTGTTTTTT. Amino acids: CASSTFGTSGRRGETGELFF.

J is TRBJ2-7 and V is TRBV20-1; D gene unclear. The germline CDR1 and CDR2 sequences are DFQATT and SNEGSKA (reference sequence). The CDR3 totals 11 residues. V dropped 2 bases and J dropped 4 bases, with 6 bases sitting between them. The CDR3 loop is CSARLGYEQYF. The CDR3 DNA follows: TGCAGTGCTAGATTGGGGTACGAGCAGTACTTC.

This clonotype was recorded many times. The CDR3 is CASSFPRGRGYEQYF. The DNA for the CDR3 is TGTGCCAGCAGTTTTCCGCGCGGTAGGGGCTACGAGCAGTACTTC. The chain combines TRBV28 with TRBJ2-7; possible D gene TRBD1, 5 bases. The CDR3 has 15 residues. V lost 3 bases to trimming and J lost 3 bases, with 15 bases between them. CDR1 MDHEN and CDR2 SYDVKM come from the germline V gene.

The chain has TRBV7-2 and TRBJ2-2; TRBD2 matches at 10 bases. Trimming at V came to 3 bases and at J to 5 bases, leaving 9 bases not matched to a gene. Germline V CDR1 and CDR2: SGHTA, FQGNSA. The CDR3 spans 17 residues. The CDR3 nucleotides are TGTGCCAGCAGCTTCCCTAGCGGGAGAGGTCGGACCGGGGAGCTGTTTTTT. Its translation: CASSFPSGRGRTGELFF. The variable domain in full, completed from reference TRBV7-2 and TRBJ2-2, reads GAGVSQSPSNKVTEKGKDVELRCDPISGHTALYWYRQSLGQGLEFLIYFQGNSAPDKSGLPSDRFSAERTGGSVSTLTIQRTQQEDSAVYLCASSFPSGRGRTGELFFGEGSRLTVL.

In this sample, this clonotype turned up a few times. CDR3: CASSLLPSGANTEAFF. In nucleotides, the CDR3 is TGCGCCAGCAGCTTGCTCCCGTCCGGGGCGAACACTGAAGCTTTCTTT. The V gene is TRBV5-1, the J gene TRBJ1-1; D is perhaps TRBD1 (5 bases). Germline V lookup: CDR1 SGHRS, CDR2 YFSETQ. The V end lost 1 base, the J end lost 1 base, and 14 bases lay between the germline ends. The CDR3 is 16 amino acids.

This clonotype came up many times. The gene calls are TRBV2 and TRBJ2-3; D is possibly TRBD1 (5 bases). The V end lost 6 bases, the J end lost 3 bases, and 19 bases lay between the germline ends. The germline CDR1 and CDR2 sequences are SNHLY and FYNNEI. The length of the CDR3 is 16 residues. The CDR3 DNA follows: TGTGCCAGCAGGTCGTCAAGGGGCCCTGGGACAGATACGCAGTATTTT. Translation: CASRSSRGPGTDTQYF.

The chain couples TRBV10-3 to TRBJ1-2, with a weak D call TRBD1 (6 bases). Germline V gives CDR1 ENHRY, CDR2 SYGVKD. The CDR3 extends over 13 amino acids. V gave up 2 bases and J gave up 6 bases, with 10 bases separating them. CDR3 nucleotide sequence: TGTGCCATCAGTGAGACAGGGTCGGATGGCTACACCTTC. It specifies CAISETGSDGYTF.

This chain connects TRBV5-1 to TRBJ1-5; D is ambiguous. Germline CDR1 SGHRS, CDR2 YFSETQ. There are 15 residues in the CDR3. V shed 0 bases and J shed 7 bases, with 14 bases lying between them. The CDR3: CASSLEAGPPQPQHF. Written as DNA, the CDR3 is TGCGCCAGCAGCTTGGAGGCGGGCCCACCACAGCCCCAGCATTTT. Full variable domain (outside the CDR3, taken from reference TRBV5-1 and TRBJ1-5): KAGVTQTPRYLIKTRGQQVTLSCSPISGHRSVSWYQQTPGQGLQFLFEYFSETQRNKGNFPGRFSGRQFSNSRSEMNVSTLELGDSALYLCASSLEAGPPQPQHFGDGTRLSIL.

This clonotype showed up just a few times. V usage is TRBV6-5 and J usage is TRBJ2-3; D gene unclear. Between the trimmed V and J ends, which lost 4 bases and 0 bases, there was a span of 17 bases. The germline gives CDR1 MNHEY, CDR2 SVGAGI. CDR3 length: 17 amino acids. CDR3 DNA: TGTGCCAGCAGTTCTTACTTCCTACTAATTAGCACAGATACGCAGTATTTT. As protein: CASSSYFLLISTDTQYF.

CDR3 nucleotide sequence: TGCAGTGTATCACAACTCAGCGCCAGCACAGATACGCAGTATTTT. It translates to CSVSQLSASTDTQYF. The chain uses TRBV20-1 and TRBJ2-3; D not certain. Deletions cut 7 bases from V and 0 bases from J, with 17 bases between. This CDR3 has 15 residues. From germline, CDR1 is DFQATT and CDR2 SNEGSKA (reference sequence).

This clonotype was detected only a few times. The chain joins TRBV27 to TRBJ2-5, with 12 bases matching TRBD2. This CDR3 is built from 16 residues. The germline CDR1 and CDR2 sequences are MNHEY and SMNVEV (reference sequence). V lost 5 bases, J lost 1 base, and 5 bases stayed unmatched. This chain's CDR3 is CASSPEGLAGQETQYF. The DNA for the CDR3 is TGTGCCAGCAGTCCGGAGGGACTAGCGGGCCAAGAGACCCAGTACTTC.

On this clonotype itself: The junction departs from germline at one end; a sequencing error may be responsible. In nucleotides, the CDR3 is TGCAACGTTGAACTGAGACAGGCAGAGACCCAGTACTTC. It is translated as CNVELRQAETQYF. The chain links TRBV29-1 to TRBJ2-5; D is perhaps TRBD1 (6 bases). Germline values: CDR1 SQVTM, CDR2 ANQGSEA. This CDR3 is 13 amino acids long.